Presented here are 4 T cell receptor beta chains from one specimen sequenced in a study of CXCR3-negative and CXCR3-positive naive CD8 T cells. The libraries of TRB cDNA were constructed through 5' RACE using UMI labels. TCRdb processed the 5' RACE reads again and assigns one entry to each CDR3 protein, with no DNA. With 30,000 to 40,000 distinct CDR3 sequences in the sample, the ten largest clones hold about 14%. Input material: memory CD8+ T cells from blood. These TCRs come from a human donor in good health. Some clones in this sample may be carry-over from other donors' samples.

The chain employs TRBV12-3 or TRBV12-4 and TRBJ2-3; TCRdb reports TRBD1, a call that lacks DNA to check it against. CDR3 length equals 12 residues. This CDR3 is CASRQPWDTQYF.

This chain connects TRBV27 to TRBJ2-5; no DNA is available, so the TRBD2 call from TCRdb remains unchecked. Germline CDR1 and CDR2: MNHEY and SMNVEV (reference sequence). The CDR3 covers 15 residues. This chain's CDR3 is CASGPGGIIQETQYF.

This rearrangement joins TRBV14 to TRBJ2-7. The CDR3 loop spans 13 amino acids. In germline, CDR1 is SGHDN, CDR2 FVKESK. Here the CDR3 reads CASSQANSYEQYF.

The gene calls are TRBV20-1 and TRBJ1-5. The CDR3 sequence is 15 residues long. Per germline, CDR1 DFQATT and CDR2 SNEGSKA (reference sequence). CDR3 amino acids: CSASPSPGSAQPQHF.